Listed below are T cell receptor beta chains from one sample, sequenced in a study of blood T cell repertoires in COVID-19. This table comes from immunoSEQ multiplex PCR, and its TCRdb copy is limited to in-frame clones, with some not included. Among 100,000 or so clones listed, around 81% were seen once. The specimen was peripheral blood. These receptors all stem from a woman between 65 and 79 years old with acute or convalescent COVID-19. The CDR3 runs from the conserved cysteine through the conserved F or W.

>TRBV4-3|TRBJ2-3
CASSQDSRTDTQYF
>TRBV5-1|TRBJ1-1
CASSRGQAMNTEAFF
>TRBV11-2|TRBJ1-1
CASSLRTPPFVAFF
>TRBV6-5|TRBJ2-3
CASSFTGSNADTQYF
>TRBV6-5|TRBJ1-4
CASSSRQGGREKLFF
>TRBV6-5|TRBJ2-5
CASNPTSGVGETQYF
>TRBV7-8|TRBJ1-5
CASSSRTDLRGNQPQHF
>TRBV29-1|TRBJ1-2
CSVRTGTAGYTF
>TRBV3-1/TRBV3-2|TRBJ1-2
CASSQVDRAQGYTF
>TRBV28|TRBJ1-4
CASSWSSLAPTQHANEKLFF
>TRBV5-1|TRBJ1-3
CASSLAGIASGNTIYF
>TRBV5-8|TRBJ2-7
CASSHRSGQGARYEQYF
>TRBV5-3|TRBJ2-7
CARSRGSGVYEQYF
>TRBV19|TRBJ2-1
CASTTGVTNNEQFF
>TRBV18|TRBJ1-1
CASSPIGQGIGEAFF
>TRBV2|TRBJ2-7
CASTLQGYSSYEQYF
>TRBV2|TRBJ2-5
CASSEVWQGAETQYF
>TRBV3-1/TRBV3-2|TRBJ1-4
CASSQQLGENEKLFF
>TRBV4-2|TRBJ1-1
CASSPRQGENTEAFF
>TRBV18|TRBJ1-2
CASSPPGTANYGYTF
>TRBV2|TRBJ2-3
CASSPDYPRTDTQYF
>TRBV9|TRBJ1-1
CASSAHREMNTEAFF
>TRBV29-1|TRBJ2-3
CSVDASGSVGTDTQYF
>TRBV6-5|TRBJ2-1
CASVAGEGEQFF
>TRBV18|TRBJ1-6
CASSPAAGTGLSSYNSPLHF
>TRBV10-2|TRBJ2-1
CASRLAGDYNEQFF
>TRBV5-4|TRBJ2-7
CASSLSGEGAYEQYF
>TRBV28|TRBJ1-5
CASSLDRTGPNQPQHF
>TRBV6-1|TRBJ1-2
CASSESWAVYGYTF
>TRBV7-8|TRBJ2-5
CASSLSGETQYF
>TRBV7-3|TRBJ2-1
CASSLTTGGAGDEQFF
>TRBV30|TRBJ2-5
CAWGGTSQETQYF
>TRBV3-1/TRBV3-2|TRBJ1-5
CASSPSPGQKVGNQPQHF
>TRBV3-1/TRBV3-2|TRBJ2-2
CASSQVFGGTDTGELFF
>TRBV10-2|TRBJ1-2
CASSEPPEGYTF
>TRBV14|TRBJ2-7
CASTGSSYEQYF
>TRBV19|TRBJ2-7
CASSIGGPYF
>TRBV6-5|TRBJ1-6
CASRPENSPLHF
>TRBV2|TRBJ2-6
CASSPQISGANVLTF